The present T cell receptor beta chain was sequenced within a study of blood T cell repertoires in COVID-19. CDR1 is SGHDN, CDR2 FVKESK, per germline. The CDR3 has 15 residues. J lost 3 bases, V lost 1 base, and 3 bases had no gene match. Using immunoSEQ multiplex PCR, the repertoire was profiled, and TCRdb retains in-frame clones only, with some absent. The table records about 490,000 clones, 75% to 90% of them present only once. Sequenced input: peripheral blood. The TCR was taken from a human donor in a cohort sampled during active COVID-19. The J gene is TRBJ2-7, the V gene TRBV14; 10 bases fit TRBD2. The CDR3 sequence is CASSQGTSGYYEQYF. The CDR3 DNA reads as TGTGCCAGCAGCCAAGGGACTAGCGGATACTACGAGCAGTACTTC.